Given below is one TCR beta chain in context. What it binds is not known. The sample originates from a study of vaccination effects on CD4 cells after COVID-19. The CDR3 sequence is 14 residues long. The V and J ends lost 6 bases and 7 bases, in that order; junction bases with no gene match: 8. Germline values: CDR1 SGHNT, CDR2 YYREEE (reference sequence). Before any sequencing was done, the ViraFEST assay used viral peptide pools to expand antigen-specific CD4+ T cells. Culture lasted around eleven days before CD4+ T cell isolation. Days 3 and 7 were when half the medium was replaced with IL-2 medium. Sequencing was performed with immunoSEQ multiplex PCR; in TCRdb, only in-frame clones are kept and a portion is missing. Among around 11,000 clones listed, just under 75% were seen once.

The rearrangement uses TRBV5-4 and TRBJ1-2; 11 bases align to TRBD1. The source was CD4+ T cells from PBMCs cultured with HCoV-229E spike peptides, collected before COVID-19 vaccination. This clonotype was obtained from a human donor who received a COVID-19 vaccine. The CDR3 region is CASNHGDRGGGYTF. The CDR3 DNA is TGTGCCAGCAACCATGGGGACAGGGGGGGTGGCTACACCTTC.